This T cell receptor beta chain was captured by sequencing in a study of regulatory T cells in long-lasting Graves disease. The overall study: Antithyroid drugs had been taken under 3 months by newly diagnosed Graves' patients.

This clonotype was counted a few times. The antigen is not known. Time point denoted: newly diagnosed GD, antithyroid drugs for less than 3 months. After RNA was extracted from PBMCs, the TCR library was made from it. Patients hailed from an endocrinology department in Xi'an, China. The CDR3 is 16 residues long. V lost 1 base, J lost 5 bases, and 3 bases stayed unmatched. Germline assignment: CDR1 LGHNA and CDR2 YNFKEQ. Overall study results and limits: Among the persistent patients, 2,500 to 3,500 public clonotypes were shared, more than the roughly 990 shared among new patients.

CDR3-region Arm-PCR and iRepertoire HTBI primers produced the TCR beta libraries. Using its own MiXCR run on the multiplex PCR reads, TCRdb lists one record per CDR3 protein. The top ten clones hold 15% to 20% of a sample with 350,000 to 550,000 distinct CDR3 sequences, about 15% of them seen once. The same specimen was also included in a second study, on T cells in Graves' hyperthyroidism and ophthalmopathy.

The sample consisted of peripheral blood mononuclear cells (PBMCs), taken at new diagnosis, from a patient treated with antithyroid drugs. The chain joins TRBV4-2 to TRBJ2-2; 11 bases agree with TRBD2. The source of this sequence is a woman aged 25 to 45 with Graves disease. The CDR3 here is CASSQVAGGGTGELFF. The CDR3 DNA reads as TGTGCCAGCAGCCAAGTAGCGGGAGGGGGTACCGGGGAGCTGTTTTTT.